This TCR beta chain was obtained from a study of cytomegalovirus exposure and HLA in healthy donors. Study-wide findings and caveats: Most TCR sequences were uncommon, yet certain public TCRs appeared in many donors.

Only in-frame clones appear in the TCRdb table, and some are missing; sequencing was by immunoSEQ multiplex PCR. The sample carries about 170,000 clones, 70% to 90% recorded once. Comments on this clone: The antigen remains undetermined.

Looked up from germline, CDR1 is KGHSH and CDR2 is LQKENI. The CDR3 extends over 16 amino acids. The J segment lost 7 bases and the V segment lost 5 bases, leaving 12 bases of the junction unmatched. This sequence originates from a woman between 18 and 29 years old in good health and CMV-seronegative. The chain links TRBV18 to TRBJ2-7, with 12 bases aligning to TRBD1. Sequencing was carried out using PBMCs. The CDR3 DNA sequence: TGTGCCAGCTCATCGGTTAAGGGACAGGGGGCGCGGGAGCAGTACTTC. It is translated as CASSSVKGQGAREQYF.